The 14 T cell receptor beta chains reported below all come from one sample, sequenced in a study of graft-versus-host responses after intestinal transplantation. The antigens these receptors bind are not known. Clones were read by immunoSEQ multiplex PCR, and TCRdb kept only the in-frame ones, dropping some. The data contain more than 40,000 clones, 95% of them seen just once; the ten biggest clones take up about 0.23%. Material: unstimulated CD8+ T cells sorted from spleen or lymph node cells, obtained before transplant. These receptors were obtained from a human donor who was the organ donor for an intestinal transplant.

The chain uses TRBV11-2 and TRBJ1-1; 8 bases match TRBD1. The CDR3 is 14 residues long. CDR1 SGHAT and CDR2 FQNNGV come from the germline V gene. This CDR3 is CATGGAQGLTEAFF. CDR3 sequence (DNA): TGTGCAACAGGGGGGGCACAGGGGCTAACTGAAGCTTTCTTT. The full variable domain, in which reference TRBV11-2 and TRBJ1-1 provide the parts outside the CDR3, is EAGVAQSPRYKIIEKRQSVAFWCNPISGHATLYWYQQILGQGPKLLIQFQNNGVVDDSQLPKDRFSAERLKGVDSTLKIQPAKLEDSAVYLCATGGAQGLTEAFFGQGTRLTVV.

The J gene is TRBJ2-1, the V gene TRBV30; no definite D call. Germline CDR1 reads GTSNPN; CDR2 reads SVGIG (reference sequence). The CDR3 sequence is 15 residues long. V was pared by 0 bases and J by 4 bases, with 13 bases between. Here the CDR3 DNA reads TGTGCCTGGAGTGTCTCCGAGCCGACATACAATGAGCAGTTCTTC. Residues: CAWSVSEPTYNEQFF.

The chain employs TRBV11-2 and TRBJ1-1, with D possibly being TRBD1 (5 bases). The germline gives CDR1 SGHAT, CDR2 FQNNGV. The CDR3 has 14 amino acids. The ends were cut back, 1 base at V and 1 base at J, with 7 bases in the middle. The CDR3 reads CASSLGGPNTEAFF. CDR3 nucleotides: TGTGCCAGCAGCTTAGGGGGCCCGAACACTGAAGCTTTCTTT. The full variable domain, in which reference TRBV11-2 and TRBJ1-1 provide the parts outside the CDR3, is EAGVAQSPRYKIIEKRQSVAFWCNPISGHATLYWYQQILGQGPKLLIQFQNNGVVDDSQLPKDRFSAERLKGVDSTLKIQPAKLEDSAVYLCASSLGGPNTEAFFGQGTRLTVV.

This sequence joins TRBV7-6 and TRBJ2-2, with D possibly TRBD1 on 6 matching bases. The CDR3 is 14 amino acids. Germline-derived CDR1 and CDR2 are SGHVS and FNYEAQ. V was shortened by 5 bases and J by 4 bases, with 11 bases between the two germline ends. The CDR3 nucleotides read TGTGCCAGCAGCCCCACAGGGCCCACCGGGGAGCTGTTTTTT. This codes for CASSPTGPTGELFF.

The chain is built from TRBV28 and TRBJ1-1; D is unresolved. Deletions cut 5 bases from V and 0 bases from J, with 7 bases between. The CDR3 has 13 amino acids. CDR1 and CDR2 (germline): MDHEN, SYDVKM. The CDR3 coding sequence is TGTGCCAGCAGTCTGGTCATGAACACTGAAGCTTTCTTT. Amino acid sequence: CASSLVMNTEAFF.

The chain uses TRBV4-1 and TRBJ1-1; D unclear. This CDR3 is built from 15 residues. Trimming took off 3 bases at V and 4 bases at J, with 15 bases between the two ends. Germline V gene data show CDR1 as MGHRA and CDR2 as YSYEKL. The CDR3 region is CASSQMPRAGTEAFF. CDR3 sequence (DNA): TGCGCCAGCAGCCAGATGCCCCGGGCGGGCACTGAAGCTTTCTTT.

This chain joins TRBV11-2 and TRBJ2-4; D may be TRBD1 or TRBD2 (6 bases each). Germline assignment: CDR1 SGHAT and CDR2 FQNNGV. CDR3 length: 15 amino acids. Trimming stripped 5 bases from V and 4 bases from J, with 15 bases between. The CDR3 sequence is CASSGGLDSKNIQYF. CDR3 DNA sequence: TGTGCCAGCAGCGGAGGGCTGGACAGTAAAAACATTCAGTACTTC.

The chain uses TRBV6-6 and TRBJ2-1; 8 bases map to TRBD1. This CDR3 has 15 residues. CDR1 is MNHNY, CDR2 SVGAGI, per germline (reference sequence). V gave up 6 bases and J gave up 6 bases; unmatched junction bases: 10. The CDR3 nucleotides read TGTGCCAGCAGCTGGGGACCCACAGGGGGCAATGAGCAGTTCTTC. Residues: CASSWGPTGGNEQFF.

The chain employs TRBV11-2 and TRBJ2-7; D gene unclear. The CDR3 covers 15 residues. The V end was cut by 2 bases, the J end by 1 base, with 12 bases between. Germline CDR1 reads SGHAT; CDR2 reads FQNNGV. DNA for the CDR3: TGTGCCAGCAGCTTAACAGATAATCCGTCCTACGAGCAGTACTTC. Translating gives CASSLTDNPSYEQYF.

The chain carries TRBV11-2 and TRBJ1-5; no firm D call. The ends were cut back, 0 bases at V and 8 bases at J, with 8 bases in the middle. The CDR3 loop spans 13 amino acids. Germline CDR1 reads SGHAT; CDR2 reads FQNNGV. The CDR3 nucleotides read TGTGCCAGCAGCTTAGAATTGGGAGAGCCCCAGCATTTT. Encoded protein: CASSLELGEPQHF.

This clone was observed a single time. CDR3 DNA sequence: TGTGCCAGCAGCTTGTTTCTGGGGTTCGATGAGCAGTTCTTC. Translating it yields CASSLFLGFDEQFF. The chain links TRBV7-2 to TRBJ2-1; D is unresolved. CDR3 length: 14 residues. Germline V gene lookup returns CDR1 SGHTA and CDR2 FQGNSA. The ends were cut back, 3 bases at V and 8 bases at J, with 14 bases in the middle.

This chain connects TRBV5-1 to TRBJ2-7; the D gene is possibly TRBD2 (7 bases). Germline CDR1 is SGHRS and CDR2 is YFSETQ. V lost 0 bases to trimming and J lost 4 bases, with 14 bases between them. The CDR3 consists of 15 residues. Written as DNA, the CDR3 is TGCGCCAGCAGCTTGGGCGGGGGCCCTATATACGAGCAGTACTTC. Its protein product is CASSLGGGPIYEQYF.

CDR3 coding DNA: TGCGCCAGCAGCTTGGCCGCTGGGGCTAACAATGAGCAGTTCTTC. This gives the protein CASSLAAGANNEQFF. The chain couples TRBV5-1 to TRBJ2-1; D possibly corresponds to TRBD1 (5 bases). The V gene lost 0 bases and the J gene lost 5 bases, with 12 bases spanning the gap. From germline, CDR1 is SGHRS and CDR2 YFSETQ. The CDR3 loop spans 15 amino acids.

This rearrangement joins TRBV13 to TRBJ2-7; D could derive from TRBD1 or TRBD2 (6 bases each). Trimming took off 0 bases at V and 5 bases at J, with 11 bases between the two ends. This CDR3 is built from 14 residues. In germline, CDR1 is PRHDT, CDR2 FYEKMQ (reference sequence). The CDR3 DNA follows: TGTGCCAGCAGCTTAGGTAGGAGGGACAACGAGCAGTACTTC. This encodes CASSLGRRDNEQYF. The complete variable domain, with remaining parts taken from reference TRBV13 and TRBJ2-7, reads AAGVIQSPRHLIKEKRETATLKCYPIPRHDTVYWYQQGPGQDPQFLISFYEKMQSDKGSIPDRFSAQQFSDYHSELNMSSLELGDSALYFCASSLGRRDNEQYFGPGTRLTVT.